The following is a T cell receptor beta chain sequence with its context. These data come from a study of blood T cell repertoires in COVID-19. Study background: Samples taken during acute and convalescent COVID-19 were collected in the United States, Italy and Spain. PBMCs, B-cell-depleted T cells, or T cells were the source of the cDNA or gDNA that made up the material.

CDR1 is MNHNY and CDR2 is SVGAGI in the germline V gene (reference sequence). The CDR3 has 12 residues. Between the trimmed V and J ends, which lost 5 bases and 5 bases, there was a span of 7 bases. Per the original data handling: Cell counts per sample came from amplifying reference gene primers. Using immunoSEQ multiplex PCR, the repertoire was profiled, and TCRdb retains in-frame clones only, with some absent. That table supplies the V and J calls and clone size; D and trimming were determined from the DNA. The table has approximately 89,000 clones, about 81% seen once. Material for sequencing was peripheral blood. The chain has TRBV6-6 and TRBJ1-5; no clear D gene. The TCR sequence derives from a human donor in a cohort sampled during active COVID-19. The CDR3 DNA follows: TGTGCCAGCAGTCTCACAGATCAGCCCCAGCATTTT. Its protein product is CASSLTDQPQHF.